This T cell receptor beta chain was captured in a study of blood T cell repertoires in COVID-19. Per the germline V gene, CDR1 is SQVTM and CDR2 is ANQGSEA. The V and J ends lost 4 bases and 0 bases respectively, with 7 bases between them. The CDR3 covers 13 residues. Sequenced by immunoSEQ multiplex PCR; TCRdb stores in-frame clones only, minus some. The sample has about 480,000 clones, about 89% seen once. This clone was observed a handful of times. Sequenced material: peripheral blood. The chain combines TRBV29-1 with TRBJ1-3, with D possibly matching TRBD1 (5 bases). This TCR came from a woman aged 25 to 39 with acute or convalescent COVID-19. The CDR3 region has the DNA TGCAGCGTTGGACAGAACTCTGGAAACACCATATATTTT. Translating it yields CSVGQNSGNTIYF.